The rows below give T cell receptor beta chains drawn from one sample of a study of blood T cell repertoires in COVID-19. TCRdb's table, derived via immunoSEQ multiplex PCR, lists solely in-frame clones and lacks some. Among 50,000 to 65,000 clones listed, approximately 90% were seen once. Sequences were obtained from peripheral blood. The source of these receptors is a woman aged 60-75 years with active or convalescent COVID-19. Both conserved end residues are part of each CDR3. D genes are given only for firm matches. Rows may omit the clone size; those that give it use once, few, many or a size class.

V	size	J	D	CDR3	DNA
TRBV28	-	TRBJ1-5	-	CASSWAPGYPPQPQHF	TGTGCAAGCAGTTGGGCCCCAGGCTACCCTCCTCAGCCCCAGCATTTT
TRBV30	few	TRBJ2-2	TRBD2	CAWSPRTSGSFGTGELFF	TGTGCCTGGAGCCCCAGGACTAGCGGGAGTTTTGGCACCGGGGAGCTGTTTTTT
TRBV9	-	TRBJ2-1	-	CASSLLTHEQFF	TGTGCCAGCAGCCTCCTGACACATGAGCAGTTCTTC
TRBV11-3	-	TRBJ1-1	-	CASSLGPLNTEAFF	TGTGCCAGCAGCTTAGGGCCGTTGAACACTGAAGCTTTCTTT
TRBV28	-	TRBJ1-4	TRBD1	CASMTGLTNEKLFF	TGTGCCAGCATGACAGGGTTGACTAATGAAAAACTGTTTTTT
TRBV7-8	-	TRBJ2-1	TRBD2	CASSWPGLLNEQFF	TGTGCCAGCAGCTGGCCGGGACTATTAAATGAGCAGTTCTTC
TRBV3-1/TRBV3-2	once	TRBJ2-7	-	CASSQGAEQYF	TGTGCCAGCAGCCAGGGAGCCGAGCAGTACTTC
TRBV25-1	once	TRBJ2-7	-	CASSWSGEQYF	TGTGCCAGCAGCTGGTCGGGCGAGCAGTACTTC
TRBV5-1	-	TRBJ1-3	TRBD1	CASRFDRDSGNTIYF	TGCGCCAGCAGGTTTGACAGGGACTCTGGAAACACCATATATTTT
TRBV5-1	-	TRBJ1-3	TRBD1	CASSDGQGASTGNTIYF	TGCGCCAGCAGCGACGGACAGGGGGCTTCCACTGGAAACACCATATATTTT
TRBV29-1	-	TRBJ2-5	-	CSVDGDSRTQYF	TGCAGCGTTGACGGTGATTCGAGGACCCAGTACTTC
TRBV7-3	-	TRBJ2-3	TRBD2	CASSRNSGRGTDTQYF	TGTGCCAGCAGCCGTAATAGCGGGAGGGGTACAGATACGCAGTATTTT
TRBV7-3	few	TRBJ2-1	TRBD2	CASSFVTSGSDEQFF	TGTGCCAGCAGCTTCGTGACTAGCGGGAGTGATGAGCAGTTCTTC
TRBV27	-	TRBJ2-2	-	CASSFGAAGELFF	TGTGCCAGCAGTTTTGGGGCGGCCGGGGAGCTGTTTTTT
TRBV2	-	TRBJ1-4	-	CASSGSGSDEKLFF	TGTGCCAGCAGTGGGTCGGGGTCGGATGAAAAACTGTTTTTT
TRBV19	-	TRBJ1-2	-	CASSVGHSGTSYGYTF	TGTGCCAGTAGTGTTGGACATTCCGGGACTTCCTATGGCTACACCTTC
TRBV6-6	-	TRBJ1-3	-	CASSYPGSGNTIYF	TGTGCCAGCAGTTACCCGGGCTCTGGAAACACCATATATTTT
TRBV5-1	-	TRBJ1-1	-	CVSQPGHLNTEAFF	TGCGTCAGCCAGCCGGGACACCTAAACACTGAAGCTTTCTTT
TRBV5-4	-	TRBJ2-1	TRBD2	CASSLTSGSRRFF	TGTGCCAGCAGCTTGACTAGCGGGAGTCGTCGGTTCTTC
TRBV18	-	TRBJ2-6	-	CASSLPGKRGANVLTF	TGTGCCAGCTCACTCCCAGGGAAGAGGGGGGCCAACGTCCTGACTTTC
TRBV12-5	-	TRBJ1-5	-	CASASGESSNQPQHF	TGTGCTAGTGCTTCAGGTGAATCTAGCAATCAGCCCCAGCATTTT
TRBV7-2	-	TRBJ2-1	TRBD1	CASSLPRTGGNEQFF	TGTGCCAGCAGCTTACCCCGGACAGGGGGTAATGAGCAGTTCTTC
TRBV28	-	TRBJ1-2	-	CASSQGHRALGYTF	TGTGCCAGCAGTCAGGGCCACAGGGCATTGGGCTACACCTTC
TRBV6-4	-	TRBJ1-2	-	CASSLHDSSYGYTF	TGTGCCAGCAGCCTCCATGACAGTTCCTATGGCTACACCTTC
TRBV29-1	-	TRBJ1-5	TRBD1	CSVTGGDSNQPQHF	TGCAGCGTCACAGGGGGGGATAGCAATCAGCCCCAGCATTTT
TRBV20-1	once	TRBJ1-5	TRBD1	CSASEPTGVYQPQHF	TGCAGTGCTAGTGAGCCTACAGGGGTCTATCAGCCCCAGCATTTT
TRBV6-5	-	TRBJ1-2	TRBD1	CASHSMDRGEYGYTF	TGTGCCAGCCATTCGATGGACAGGGGCGAGTATGGCTACACCTTC
TRBV15	-	TRBJ2-3	TRBD1	CATSRGTGKTDTQYF	TGTGCCACCAGCAGAGGGACAGGGAAAACAGATACGCAGTATTTT
TRBV29-1	-	TRBJ2-7	TRBD1	CSVEDFTGGSSYEQYF	TGCAGCGTTGAAGACTTCACAGGGGGGTCTTCGTACGAGCAGTACTTC
TRBV28	-	TRBJ2-5	-	CASSLIRVGQASQYF	TGTGCCAGCAGTTTAATCCGGGTGGGGCAGGCTTCCCAGTACTTC
TRBV7-2	-	TRBJ2-3	-	CASSLGVYDTQYF	TGTGCCAGCAGCTTAGGAGTTTACGATACGCAGTATTTT
TRBV27	once	TRBJ2-1	-	CASWLRYPYNEQFF	TGTGCCAGCTGGCTCCGTTACCCCTACAATGAGCAGTTCTTC
TRBV12-5	-	TRBJ1-1	TRBD1	CASGLAGGGTTEAFF	TGTGCTAGTGGTTTAGCAGGGGGCGGAACAACTGAAGCTTTCTTT
TRBV6-6	-	TRBJ2-3	-	CASAQNDPTDTQYF	TGTGCCAGCGCTCAGAACGATCCGACAGATACGCAGTATTTT
TRBV5-4	-	TRBJ2-1	TRBD2	CASSLGRGEDEQFF	TGTGCCAGCAGCTTGGGGCGGGGGGAGGATGAGCAGTTCTTC
TRBV5-6	-	TRBJ2-2	-	CASSFRDRSTGELFF	TGTGCCAGCAGCTTCAGGGATCGGTCCACCGGGGAGCTGTTTTTT
TRBV5-1	-	TRBJ2-3	-	CASSPGTSTDTQYF	TGCGCCAGCAGCCCGGGGACTAGCACAGATACGCAGTATTTT
TRBV28	-	TRBJ1-1	TRBD1	CASSPGQGGSEAFF	TGTGCCAGCAGTCCGGGACAGGGGGGTTCTGAAGCTTTCTTT
TRBV5-1	-	TRBJ2-7	-	CASSPRTSYYEQYF	TGCGCCAGCAGCCCCCGGACAAGCTACTACGAGCAGTACTTC
TRBV7-2	once	TRBJ2-3	TRBD2	CASSLASLAVTQYF	TGTGCCAGCAGCTTAGCTAGCCTAGCGGTTACGCAGTATTTT
TRBV14	-	TRBJ2-2	-	CASSQGGARGPGELFF	TGTGCCAGCAGCCAGGGGGGAGCCCGGGGCCCCGGGGAGCTGTTTTTT
TRBV7-2	-	TRBJ2-2	TRBD1	CASSAGQGNGELFF	TGTGCCAGCAGCGCGGGACAGGGAAACGGGGAGCTGTTTTTT
TRBV5-1	-	TRBJ1-1	-	CASSRQLNTEAFF	TGCGCCAGCAGTAGACAATTGAACACTGAAGCTTTCTTT
TRBV10-3	-	TRBJ1-3	-	CAISDQGSGNTIYF	TGTGCCATCAGTGACCAGGGGTCTGGAAACACCATATATTTT
TRBV7-2	-	TRBJ1-2	-	CASSFRADSYGYTF	TGTGCCAGCAGCTTCCGAGCCGATTCCTATGGCTACACCTTC
TRBV19	-	TRBJ2-2	-	CASSIGGSGFSNTGELFF	TGTGCCAGTAGTATAGGAGGTAGCGGTTTTTCGAACACCGGGGAGCTGTTTTTT
TRBV4-2	-	TRBJ2-2	-	CASSQEAERTGELFF	TGTGCCAGCAGCCAAGAAGCCGAGAGGACCGGGGAGCTGTTTTTT
TRBV28	-	TRBJ2-7	-	CASTLVGLRSEQYF	TGTGCCAGCACCCTAGTCGGCCTCCGGAGCGAGCAGTACTTC
TRBV10-3	-	TRBJ1-1	-	CAISEGPGYATEAFF	TGTGCCATCAGTGAGGGCCCAGGGTATGCGACTGAAGCTTTCTTT
TRBV4-2	-	TRBJ1-1	TRBD1	CASSHQGADTEAFF	TGTGCCAGCAGCCACCAGGGGGCGGACACTGAAGCTTTCTTT
TRBV11-3	-	TRBJ2-1	-	CASSLGSLYNEQFF	TGTGCCAGCAGCTTAGGGAGCCTGTACAATGAGCAGTTCTTC
TRBV6-2/TRBV6-3	-	TRBJ2-1	TRBD1	CASSYSMTGDNEQFF	TGTGCCAGCAGTTACTCTATGACAGGGGACAATGAGCAGTTCTTC
TRBV27	-	TRBJ1-2	-	CASSLKGRPEAYGYTF	TGTGCCAGCAGTTTAAAGGGGCGACCTGAGGCCTATGGCTACACCTTC
TRBV7-8	-	TRBJ1-4	-	CASSLAARGDEKLFF	TGTGCCAGCAGCTTAGCGGCAAGAGGTGATGAAAAACTGTTTTTT